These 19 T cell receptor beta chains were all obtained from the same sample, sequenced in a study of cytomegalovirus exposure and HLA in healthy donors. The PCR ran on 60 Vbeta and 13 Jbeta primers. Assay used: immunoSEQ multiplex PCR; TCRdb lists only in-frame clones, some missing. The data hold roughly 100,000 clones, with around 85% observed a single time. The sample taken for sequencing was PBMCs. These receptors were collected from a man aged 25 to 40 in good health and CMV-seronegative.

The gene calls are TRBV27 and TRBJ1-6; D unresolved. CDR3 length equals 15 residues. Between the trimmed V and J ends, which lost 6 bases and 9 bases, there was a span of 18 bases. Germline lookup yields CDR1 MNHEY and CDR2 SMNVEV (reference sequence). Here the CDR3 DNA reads TGTGCCAGCAGGGCTAGGATGGAAGGGAGTTCACCCCTCCACTTT. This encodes CASRARMEGSSPLHF.

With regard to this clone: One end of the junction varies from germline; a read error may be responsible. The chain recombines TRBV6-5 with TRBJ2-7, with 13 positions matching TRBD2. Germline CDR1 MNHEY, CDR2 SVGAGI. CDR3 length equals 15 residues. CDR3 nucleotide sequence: TGTGCCAGCAGTCGCTCTCGGACTAGCGGGAGATCAGTGCTTTTC. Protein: CASSRSRTSGRSVLF.

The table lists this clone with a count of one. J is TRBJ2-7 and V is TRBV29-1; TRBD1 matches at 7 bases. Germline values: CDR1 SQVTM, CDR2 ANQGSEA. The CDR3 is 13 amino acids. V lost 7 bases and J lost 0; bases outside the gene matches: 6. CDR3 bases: TGCAGCGCCAGGGGACAGAGCTCCTACGAGCAGTACTTC. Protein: CSARGQSSYEQYF.

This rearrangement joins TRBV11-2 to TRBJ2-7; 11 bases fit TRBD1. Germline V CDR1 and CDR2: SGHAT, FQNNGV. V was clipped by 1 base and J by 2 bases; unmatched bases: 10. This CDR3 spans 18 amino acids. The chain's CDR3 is CASSLGIGGTGGTYEQYF. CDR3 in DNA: TGTGCCAGCAGCTTAGGGATTGGGGGGACAGGGGGAACCTACGAGCAGTACTTC. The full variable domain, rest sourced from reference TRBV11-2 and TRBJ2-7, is EAGVAQSPRYKIIEKRQSVAFWCNPISGHATLYWYQQILGQGPKLLIQFQNNGVVDDSQLPKDRFSAERLKGVDSTLKIQPAKLEDSAVYLCASSLGIGGTGGTYEQYFGPGTRLTVT.

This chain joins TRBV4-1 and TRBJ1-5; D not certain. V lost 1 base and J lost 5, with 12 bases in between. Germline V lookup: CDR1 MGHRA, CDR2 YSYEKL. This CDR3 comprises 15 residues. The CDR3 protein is CASSQVMGADQPQHF. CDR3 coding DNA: TGCGCCAGCAGCCAAGTTATGGGCGCCGATCAGCCCCAGCATTTT.

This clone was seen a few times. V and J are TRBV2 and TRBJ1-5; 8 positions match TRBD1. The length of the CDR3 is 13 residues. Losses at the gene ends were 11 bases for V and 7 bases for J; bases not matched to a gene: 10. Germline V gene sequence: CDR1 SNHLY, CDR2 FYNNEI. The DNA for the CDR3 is TGTGCCGCACAACAGGGGGTTGGGCAGCCCCAGCATTTT. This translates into CAAQQGVGQPQHF.

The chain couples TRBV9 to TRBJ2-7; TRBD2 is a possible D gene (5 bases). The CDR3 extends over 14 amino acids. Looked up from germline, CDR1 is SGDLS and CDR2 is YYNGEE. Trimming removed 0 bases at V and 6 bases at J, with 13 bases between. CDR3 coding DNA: TGTGCCAGCAGCGTAGATGAGGGTTGGAGCGAGCAGTACTTC. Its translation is CASSVDEGWSEQYF.

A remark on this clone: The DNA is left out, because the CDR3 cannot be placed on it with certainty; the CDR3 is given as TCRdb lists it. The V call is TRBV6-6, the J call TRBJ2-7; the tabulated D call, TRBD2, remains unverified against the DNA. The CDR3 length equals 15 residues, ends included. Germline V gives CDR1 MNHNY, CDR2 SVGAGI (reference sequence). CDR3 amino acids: CASSSSTESWDEQYF.

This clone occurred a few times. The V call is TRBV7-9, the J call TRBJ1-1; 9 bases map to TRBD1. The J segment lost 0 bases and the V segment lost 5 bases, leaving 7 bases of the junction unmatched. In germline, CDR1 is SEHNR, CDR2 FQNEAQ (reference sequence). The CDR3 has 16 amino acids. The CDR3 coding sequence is TGTGCCAGCAGCGAAAGGACAGGGGACATGAACACTGAAGCTTTCTTT. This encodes CASSERTGDMNTEAFF.

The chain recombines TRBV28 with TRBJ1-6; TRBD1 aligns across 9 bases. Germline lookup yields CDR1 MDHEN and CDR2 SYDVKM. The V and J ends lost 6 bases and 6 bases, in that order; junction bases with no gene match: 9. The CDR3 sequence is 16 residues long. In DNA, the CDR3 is TGTGCCAGCAGCTCTCCGGGACAGGGTTCTAATTCACCCCTCCACTTT. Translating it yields CASSSPGQGSNSPLHF.

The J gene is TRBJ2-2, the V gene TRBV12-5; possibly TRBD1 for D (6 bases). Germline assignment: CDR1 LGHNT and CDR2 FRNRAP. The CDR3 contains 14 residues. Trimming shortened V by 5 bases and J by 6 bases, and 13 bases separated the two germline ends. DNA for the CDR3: TGTGCTAGTGGTACAGGGATGTTCGCCGGGGAGCTGTTTTTT. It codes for CASGTGMFAGELFF.

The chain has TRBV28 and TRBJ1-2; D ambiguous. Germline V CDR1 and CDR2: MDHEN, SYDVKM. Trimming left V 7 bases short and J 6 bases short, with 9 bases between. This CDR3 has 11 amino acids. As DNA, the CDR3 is TGTGCCAGCACGGGTCTCCATGGCTACACCTTC. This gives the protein CASTGLHGYTF.

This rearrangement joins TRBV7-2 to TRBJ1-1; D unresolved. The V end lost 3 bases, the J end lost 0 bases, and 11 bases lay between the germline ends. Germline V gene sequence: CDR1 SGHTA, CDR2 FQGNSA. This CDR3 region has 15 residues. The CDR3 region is CASSFLGDMNTEAFF. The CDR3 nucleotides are TGTGCCAGCAGCTTTCTAGGAGATATGAACACTGAAGCTTTCTTT.

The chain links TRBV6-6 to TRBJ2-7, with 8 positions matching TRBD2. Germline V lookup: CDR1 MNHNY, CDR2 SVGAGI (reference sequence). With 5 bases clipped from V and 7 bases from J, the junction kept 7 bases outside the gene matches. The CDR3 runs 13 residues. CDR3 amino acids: CASSRSGTSEQYF. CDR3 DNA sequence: TGTGCCAGCAGTAGATCCGGGACTAGTGAGCAGTACTTC.

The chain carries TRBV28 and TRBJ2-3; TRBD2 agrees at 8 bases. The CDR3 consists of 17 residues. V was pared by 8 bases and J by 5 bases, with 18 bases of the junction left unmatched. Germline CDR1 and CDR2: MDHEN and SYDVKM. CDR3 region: CASGLPSGRGGGDTQYF. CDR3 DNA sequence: TGTGCCAGCGGCCTACCTTCGGGACGGGGGGGTGGAGATACGCAGTATTTT.

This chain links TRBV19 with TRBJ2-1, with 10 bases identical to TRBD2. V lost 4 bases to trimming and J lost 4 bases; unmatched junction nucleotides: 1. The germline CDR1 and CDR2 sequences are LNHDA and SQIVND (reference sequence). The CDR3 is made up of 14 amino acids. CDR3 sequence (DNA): TGTGCCAGTAGTAGGACTAGCGGTTACAATGAGCAGTTCTTC. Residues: CASSRTSGYNEQFF.

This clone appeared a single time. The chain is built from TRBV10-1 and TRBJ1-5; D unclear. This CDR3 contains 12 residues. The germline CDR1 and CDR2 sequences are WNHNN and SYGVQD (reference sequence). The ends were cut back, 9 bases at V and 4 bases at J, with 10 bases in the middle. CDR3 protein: CARQFGNQPQHF. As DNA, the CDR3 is TGCGCCAGACAGTTTGGTAATCAGCCCCAGCATTTT.

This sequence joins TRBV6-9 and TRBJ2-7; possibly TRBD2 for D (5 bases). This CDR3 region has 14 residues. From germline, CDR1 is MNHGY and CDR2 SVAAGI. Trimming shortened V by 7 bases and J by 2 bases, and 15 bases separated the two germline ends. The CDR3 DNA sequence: TGTGCCAGCATCGAGGGTTTCCCTACCTACGAGCAGTACTTC. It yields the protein CASIEGFPTYEQYF.

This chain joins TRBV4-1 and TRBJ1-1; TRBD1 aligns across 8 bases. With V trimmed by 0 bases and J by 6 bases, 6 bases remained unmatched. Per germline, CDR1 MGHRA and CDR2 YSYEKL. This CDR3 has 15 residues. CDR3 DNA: TGCGCCAGCAGCCAAGAGCACAGGACAGGGCCTGAAGCTTTCTTT. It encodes CASSQEHRTGPEAFF.